This entry lists 27 T cell receptor beta chains sequenced from one sample in a study of blood T cell repertoires in COVID-19 (dated by TCRdb to about 2020). The library was prepared using the immunoSEQ multiplex PCR assay. The immuneACCESS repertoire file appears here via TCRdb, limited to in-frame rearrangements. These files lack a portion of the clones; in checked studies, under half of the deficit traces to unresolved V genes, and the cause of the others is not known. Recorded for this sample are approximately 140,000 clones; around 82% of them occurred a single time. The top ten clones comprise under 7% of the sample. Input material: PBMCs or T cells enriched from blood (not recorded which). These receptors were collected from a man between 40 and 49 years old with acute COVID-19.

V and J are TRBV7-9 and TRBJ2-3, with 7 nucleotides matching TRBD2. The V and J ends lost 7 bases and 5 bases, in that order; junction bases with no gene match: 9. Germline-derived CDR1 and CDR2 are SEHNR and FQNEAQ (reference sequence). This CDR3 has 14 residues. This CDR3 reads CASTSTGGGDTQYF. In DNA, the CDR3 is TGTGCCAGCACCTCGACGGGAGGCGGAGATACGCAGTATTTT.

The chain recombines TRBV19 with TRBJ1-5; possibly TRBD1 for D (6 bases). This CDR3 has 16 amino acids. CDR1 and CDR2 (germline): LNHDA, SQIVND (reference sequence). With 5 bases removed from V and 3 bases from J, the gap between germline ends came to 17 bases. The CDR3 nucleotides are TGTGCCAGTAGTTCGCAGGGAGGGGGGTCCAATCAGCCCCAGCATTTT. This translates into CASSSQGGGSNQPQHF.

This chain uses TRBV7-8 with TRBJ2-7; the D gene is possibly TRBD2 (5 bases). The CDR3 loop spans 13 amino acids. Germline assignment: CDR1 SGHVS and CDR2 FQNEAQ. Trimming removed 1 base at V and 5 bases at J, with 9 bases between. CDR3 bases: TGTGCCAGCAGCTTAGAAGAGAGGGACGAGCAGTACTTC. Translation: CASSLEERDEQYF.

The V call is TRBV6-6, the J call TRBJ1-5; no clear D gene. The CDR3 consists of 15 residues. V was shortened by 6 bases and J by 0 bases, with 12 bases between the two germline ends. The germline gives CDR1 MNHNY, CDR2 SVGAGI (reference sequence). DNA for the CDR3: TGTGCCAGCAGATCCCCGAGGAATAGCAATCAGCCCCAGCATTTT. Translating gives CASRSPRNSNQPQHF.

The genes are TRBV4-3 and TRBJ1-1, with TRBD1 identical over 7 bases. The CDR3 spans 17 residues. Germline values: CDR1 LGHNA, CDR2 YSLEER. V was clipped by 1 base and J by 0 bases; unmatched bases: 8. CDR3 in amino acids: CASSQVGWDSMNTEAFF. CDR3 bases: TGCGCCAGCAGCCAAGTAGGGTGGGACAGCATGAACACTGAAGCTTTCTTT.

The chain links TRBV28 to TRBJ1-1, with D possibly being TRBD1 (5 bases). The germline gives CDR1 MDHEN, CDR2 SYDVKM. V lost 5 bases and J 11 bases, leaving 15 bases between the germline ends. This CDR3 region has 12 residues. In DNA, the CDR3 is TGTGCCAGCAGTCCTGGACACCTTGGGGCTTTCTTT. It translates to CASSPGHLGAFF.

The chain uses TRBV14 and TRBJ2-2; TRBD1 matches 8 bases. This CDR3 region has 16 residues. Germline V gene sequence: CDR1 SGHDN, CDR2 FVKESK. Trimming removed 5 bases from V and 0 bases from J; junction bases left unmatched: 5. The CDR3 DNA follows: TGTGCCAGCAGCGACGGGACAGGCGCGAACACCGGGGAGCTGTTTTTT. Its translation is CASSDGTGANTGELFF.

V is TRBV5-5 and J is TRBJ1-1, with D possibly TRBD1 on 5 matching bases. Trimming removed 1 base from V and 1 base from J, with 11 bases in between. Germline V lookup: CDR1 SGHKS, CDR2 YYEKEE (reference sequence). The CDR3 covers 15 residues. CDR3 nucleotide sequence: TGTGCCAGCAGCTTGTCGCACAGGACGAACACTGAAGCTTTCTTT. It codes for CASSLSHRTNTEAFF.

This clone was picked up a small number of times. The V call is TRBV10-1, the J call TRBJ2-7, with TRBD1 matching 12 bases. This CDR3 has 16 residues. Germline CDR1 WNHNN, CDR2 SYGVQD (reference sequence). J was trimmed by 6 bases and V by 3 bases; bases with no gene match: 9. DNA for the CDR3: TGCGCCAGCAGTGACGGATGGGGACAGGGGGCTGGCGAGCAGTACTTC. Translation: CASSDGWGQGAGEQYF.

The chain carries TRBV2 and TRBJ1-1, with 8 nucleotides matching TRBD1. V lost 5 bases to trimming and J lost 6 bases; unmatched junction nucleotides: 14. The CDR3 spans 16 residues. Germline CDR1 reads SNHLY; CDR2 reads FYNNEI. The CDR3 sequence is CASSSGFGRGLPEAFF. CDR3 nucleotides: TGTGCCAGCAGTTCGGGGTTCGGCAGGGGGCTACCTGAAGCTTTCTTT.

The V and J genes are TRBV29-1 and TRBJ1-4; D remains unclear. The CDR3 sequence is 13 residues long. Germline values: CDR1 SQVTM, CDR2 ANQGSEA. Trimming shortened V by 7 bases and J by 8 bases, and 17 bases separated the two germline ends. DNA of the CDR3: TGCAGCGCCGCCCCGCAAGGAGTGGAAAAACTGTTTTTT. Its translation is CSAAPQGVEKLFF.

This chain connects TRBV29-1 to TRBJ1-2; D is possibly TRBD1 (6 bases). The germline gives CDR1 SQVTM, CDR2 ANQGSEA. The CDR3 is 13 residues long. Trimming stripped 2 bases from V and 5 bases from J, with 12 bases between. CDR3 DNA sequence: TGCAGCGTTGAATGGACAGCCAAGTATGGCTACACCTTC. Translated, it gives CSVEWTAKYGYTF.

The chain links TRBV29-1 to TRBJ2-2; 7 positions match TRBD1. The CDR3 contains 14 residues. V trimming: 4 bases; J trimming: 1 base; junction bases outside the gene matches: 3. Looked up from germline, CDR1 is SQVTM and CDR2 is ANQGSEA. Here the CDR3 DNA reads TGCAGCGTTGGGGCAGGGGGGAACACCGGGGAGCTGTTTTTT. This codes for CSVGAGGNTGELFF.

The rearrangement uses TRBV9 and TRBJ2-2; possibly TRBD2 for D (5 bases). In germline, CDR1 is SGDLS, CDR2 YYNGEE. CDR3 length: 16 residues. Trimming took 0 bases from V and 2 from J, leaving 11 bases between them. The CDR3 DNA reads as TGTGCCAGCAGCGTAGCGGGCGGGCCTAACACCGGGGAGCTGTTTTTT. Its translation: CASSVAGGPNTGELFF.

The chain links TRBV9 to TRBJ2-3; the D is unclear. The CDR3 totals 15 residues. The V gene lost 0 bases and the J gene lost 1 base, with 9 bases spanning the gap. Per germline, CDR1 SGDLS and CDR2 YYNGEE. The CDR3, as DNA: TGTGCCAGCAGCGTAGGCGTAGCTCGCACAGATACGCAGTATTTT. Protein: CASSVGVARTDTQYF.

The CDR3 DNA sequence: TGTGCCAGCAGCGCCCGGGACTTATACAATGAGCAGTTCTTC. This sequence encodes CASSARDLYNEQFF. The chain is built from TRBV7-2 and TRBJ2-1, with D perhaps TRBD2 (6 bases). The V end was cut by 5 bases, the J end by 4 bases, with 12 bases between. There are 14 residues in the CDR3. Germline V CDR1 and CDR2: SGHTA, FQGNSA.

This clone was observed once. The chain has TRBV6-1 and TRBJ2-3, with 7 bases that match TRBD2. This CDR3 has 14 residues. V gave up 0 bases and J gave up 3 bases; unmatched junction bases: 0. Germline V gene sequence: CDR1 MNHNS, CDR2 SASEGT. The CDR3 DNA sequence: TGTGCCAGCAGTGAAGCGGGGGGGACAGATACGCAGTATTTT. Translation gives CASSEAGGTDTQYF.

The chain carries TRBV13 and TRBJ1-1; 9 bases agree with TRBD1. CDR1 and CDR2 from the germline V gene are PRHDT and FYEKMQ (reference sequence). J was trimmed by 0 bases and V by 5 bases; bases with no gene match: 4. The CDR3 has 15 residues. Written as DNA, the CDR3 is TGTGCCAGCAGCCCGGGGACAGGGATGAACACTGAAGCTTTCTTT. Its protein is CASSPGTGMNTEAFF. Supplemented by reference TRBV13 and TRBJ1-1, the full variable domain reads AAGVIQSPRHLIKEKRETATLKCYPIPRHDTVYWYQQGPGQDPQFLISFYEKMQSDKGSIPDRFSAQQFSDYHSELNMSSLELGDSALYFCASSPGTGMNTEAFFGQGTRLTVV.

The chain couples TRBV7-2 to TRBJ2-3; 13 positions match TRBD2. Losses at the gene ends were 4 bases for V and 4 bases for J; bases not matched to a gene: 5. Germline values: CDR1 SGHTA, CDR2 FQGNSA. The CDR3 is 16 amino acids. This chain's CDR3 is CASSSTLAGGADTQYF. CDR3 DNA sequence: TGTGCCAGCAGCTCGACACTAGCGGGGGGGGCAGATACGCAGTATTTT.

The CDR3 bases are TGTGCCAGCGCCCCCGGGAGCCTTCAGCCCCAGCATTTT. It specifies CASAPGSLQPQHF. J is TRBJ1-5 and V is TRBV7-9; no reliable D call. This CDR3 has 13 residues. V dropped 8 bases and J dropped 6 bases, with 14 bases sitting between them. The germline V gene has CDR1 SEHNR and CDR2 FQNEAQ (reference sequence).

V gene TRBV15 combines with J gene TRBJ1-6; no clear D. CDR1 is LNHNV and CDR2 is YYDKDF in the germline V gene (reference sequence). The CDR3 runs 16 residues. V was clipped by 0 bases and J by 0 bases, with 6 bases between them. The CDR3 loop reads CATSRDRGSYNSPLHF. CDR3 DNA sequence: TGTGCCACCAGCAGAGATCGGGGCTCCTATAATTCACCCCTCCACTTT.

The V gene is TRBV5-1, the J gene TRBJ2-5; 10 nucleotides line up with TRBD1. The CDR3 extends over 15 amino acids. The germline gives CDR1 SGHRS, CDR2 YFSETQ. Unmatched junction bases numbered 6, after V lost 5 bases and J lost 2 bases. The CDR3, as DNA: TGCGCCAGCAGTTCCGGGACAGGGGAGCAAGAGACCCAGTACTTC. Translating gives CASSSGTGEQETQYF.

This clone was counted between two and nine times. The gene calls are TRBV19 and TRBJ1-5, with D tentatively TRBD1 (5 bases). The V end was cut by 7 bases, the J end by 3 bases, with 10 bases between. The CDR3 spans 13 residues. Germline loops: CDR1 LNHDA, CDR2 SQIVND (reference sequence). The CDR3 region is CASNRQLNQPQHF. The CDR3 DNA reads as TGTGCCAGTAACAGACAGCTCAATCAGCCCCAGCATTTT.

This clone was seen a few times. The genes are TRBV12-3 or TRBV12-4 and TRBJ1-6; a possible D gene is TRBD1 (5 bases). The CDR3 contains 13 residues. Deletions cut 6 bases from V and 6 bases from J, with 9 bases between. The CDR3 DNA follows: TGTGCCAGCAGGATGGGGGGTAATTCACCCCTCCACTTT. It encodes CASRMGGNSPLHF.

The rearrangement joins TRBV5-4 to TRBJ2-1, with a possible D match to TRBD1 (5 bases). With 4 bases removed from V and 5 bases from J, the gap between germline ends came to 13 bases. Germline V lookup: CDR1 SGHNT, CDR2 YYREEE (reference sequence). The CDR3 has 14 residues. The CDR3 is CASSRTGRDNEQFF. The CDR3 DNA reads as TGTGCCAGCAGCCGGACCGGCAGGGACAATGAGCAGTTCTTC. The full variable domain, completed using reference TRBV5-4 and TRBJ2-1, is ETGVTQSPTHLIKTRGQQVTLRCSSQSGHNTVSWYQQALGQGPQFIFQYYREEENGRGNFPPRFSGLQFPNYSSELNVNALELDDSALYLCASSRTGRDNEQFFGPGTRLTVL.

The chain combines TRBV7-2 with TRBJ2-7; 7 bases map to TRBD1. J was trimmed by 2 bases and V by 5 bases; bases with no gene match: 6. The CDR3 is 14 amino acids. Germline V gene sequence: CDR1 SGHTA, CDR2 FQGNSA. CDR3 sequence reads: CASSRRGSAYEQYF. The DNA of the CDR3 is TGTGCCAGCAGCCGCAGGGGGTCAGCCTACGAGCAGTACTTC. The whole variable domain, filled in from reference TRBV7-2 and TRBJ2-7, reads GAGVSQSPSNKVTEKGKDVELRCDPISGHTALYWYRQSLGQGLEFLIYFQGNSAPDKSGLPSDRFSAERTGGSVSTLTIQRTQQEDSAVYLCASSRRGSAYEQYFGPGTRLTVT.

This clone was seen just once. The V and J genes are TRBV5-1 and TRBJ2-7; D not resolved. V was cut by 4 bases and J by 1 base, with 9 bases left in between. Per the germline V gene, CDR1 is SGHRS and CDR2 is YFSETQ. The CDR3 length is 13 residues. CDR3 in DNA: TGCGCCAGCAGCACTACGGGTTCCTACGAGCAGTACTTC. Encoded protein: CASSTTGSYEQYF.